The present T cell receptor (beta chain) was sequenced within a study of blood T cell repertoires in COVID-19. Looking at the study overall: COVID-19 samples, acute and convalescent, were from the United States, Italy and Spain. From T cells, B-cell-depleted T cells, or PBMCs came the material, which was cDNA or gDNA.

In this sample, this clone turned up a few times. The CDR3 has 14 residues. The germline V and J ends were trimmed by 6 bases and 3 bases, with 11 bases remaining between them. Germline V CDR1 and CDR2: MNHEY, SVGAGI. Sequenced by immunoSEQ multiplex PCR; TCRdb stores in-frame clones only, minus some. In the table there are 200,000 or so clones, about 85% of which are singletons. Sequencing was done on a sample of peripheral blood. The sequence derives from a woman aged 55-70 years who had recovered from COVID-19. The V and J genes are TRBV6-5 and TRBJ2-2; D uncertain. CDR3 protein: CASSRSWDTGELFF. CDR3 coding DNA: TGTGCCAGCAGCCGTAGCTGGGACACCGGGGAGCTGTTTTTT.